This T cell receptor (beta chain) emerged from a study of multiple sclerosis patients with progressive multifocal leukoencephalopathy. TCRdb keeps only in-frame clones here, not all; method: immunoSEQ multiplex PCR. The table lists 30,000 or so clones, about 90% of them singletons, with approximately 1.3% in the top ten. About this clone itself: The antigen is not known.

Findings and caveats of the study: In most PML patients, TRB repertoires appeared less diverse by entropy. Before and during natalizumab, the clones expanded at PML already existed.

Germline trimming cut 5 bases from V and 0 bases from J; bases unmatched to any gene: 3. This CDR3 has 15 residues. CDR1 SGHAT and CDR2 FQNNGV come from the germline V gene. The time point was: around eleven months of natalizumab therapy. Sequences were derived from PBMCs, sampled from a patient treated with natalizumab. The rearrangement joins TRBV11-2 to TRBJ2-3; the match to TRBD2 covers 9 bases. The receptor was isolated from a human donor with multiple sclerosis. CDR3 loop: CASSPAGGSTDTQYF. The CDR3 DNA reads TGTGCCAGCAGCCCAGCGGGGGGTAGCACAGATACGCAGTATTTT.